This T cell receptor beta chain emerged from a study of response to subunit inactivated influenza vaccine. Study-level points and caveats: The authors offered the suggestion that each seasonal influenza vaccination recruits few new T cells.

MiXCR was run by TCRdb on the RT-PCR reads, yielding one entry per CDR3 protein. In the table there are 540,000 or so distinct CDR3 sequences, about an eighth of which are singletons. This clonotype occurred many times. Its antigen is undetermined. Germline lookup yields CDR1 MNHNS and CDR2 SASEGT. V lost 6 bases to trimming and J lost 0 bases, with 15 bases between them. The CDR3 has 15 residues. This receptor was identified in a man in his forties or fifties who received an inactivated influenza vaccine. The sequenced sample was PBMCs from blood, obtained roughly 47 days after vaccination. The chain employs TRBV6-1 and TRBJ2-7; D is perhaps TRBD2 (6 bases). Written as DNA, the CDR3 is TGTGCCAGCAGACCCCGGGACTGGAGCTCCTACGAGCAGTACTTC. Its protein product is CASRPRDWSSYEQYF.